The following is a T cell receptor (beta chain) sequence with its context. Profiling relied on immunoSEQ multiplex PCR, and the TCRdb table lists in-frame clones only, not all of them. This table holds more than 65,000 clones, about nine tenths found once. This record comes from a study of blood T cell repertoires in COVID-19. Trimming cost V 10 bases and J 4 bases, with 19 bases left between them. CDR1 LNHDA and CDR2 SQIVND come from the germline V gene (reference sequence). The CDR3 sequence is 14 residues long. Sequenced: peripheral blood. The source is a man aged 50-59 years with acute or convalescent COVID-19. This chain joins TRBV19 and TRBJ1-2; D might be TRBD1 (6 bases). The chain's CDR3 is CATKDGGRGYGYTF. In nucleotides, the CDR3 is TGTGCCACCAAGGATGGGGGCAGGGGCTATGGCTACACCTTC.